This TCR beta chain was identified during a study of cytomegalovirus exposure and HLA in healthy donors. Study conclusions and caveats: One variant, a missense change in DCLRE1C, was linked in a later analysis to TCR beta V- and J-gene trimming. When a later analysis compared HLA-associated TCR beta chains with equally common others, the HLA-associated chains turned out to be more clonally expanded and to have lower generation probabilities.

Germline V gives CDR1 MNHEY, CDR2 SMNVEV (reference sequence). The V end lost 5 bases, the J end lost 1 base, and 11 bases lay between the germline ends. The CDR3 extends over 14 amino acids. This clone was seen a few times. The target antigen is unknown. The PCR made use of 60 Vbeta and 13 Jbeta primers. Sequenced by immunoSEQ multiplex PCR; TCRdb stores in-frame clones only, minus some. The data hold approximately 150,000 clones, with around 78% observed a single time. The origin of this receptor is a woman between 40 and 55 years old in good health and CMV-seronegative. The sequenced sample consisted of PBMCs. The V call is TRBV27, the J call TRBJ1-1, with D possibly matching TRBD1 (5 bases). The CDR3 loop reads CASSPLTGNTEAFF. The CDR3 coding sequence is TGTGCCAGCAGTCCTCTAACAGGGAACACTGAAGCTTTCTTT.